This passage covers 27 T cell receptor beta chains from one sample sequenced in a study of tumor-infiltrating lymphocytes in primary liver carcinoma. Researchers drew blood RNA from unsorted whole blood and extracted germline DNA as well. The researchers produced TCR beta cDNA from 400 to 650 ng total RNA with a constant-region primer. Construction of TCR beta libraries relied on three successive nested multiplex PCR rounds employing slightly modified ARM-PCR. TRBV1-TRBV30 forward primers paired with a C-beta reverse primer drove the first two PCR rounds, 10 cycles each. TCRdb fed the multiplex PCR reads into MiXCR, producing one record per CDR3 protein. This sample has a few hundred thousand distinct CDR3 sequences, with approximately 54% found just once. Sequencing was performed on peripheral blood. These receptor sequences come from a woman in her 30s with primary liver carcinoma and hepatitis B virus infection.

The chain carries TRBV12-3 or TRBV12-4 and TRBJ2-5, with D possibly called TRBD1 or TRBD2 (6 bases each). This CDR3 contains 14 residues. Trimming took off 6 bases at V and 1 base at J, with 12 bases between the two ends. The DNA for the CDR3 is TGTGCCAGCAGCCAGGGGAGGTCCCAAGAGACCCAGTACTTC. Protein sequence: CASSQGRSQETQYF.

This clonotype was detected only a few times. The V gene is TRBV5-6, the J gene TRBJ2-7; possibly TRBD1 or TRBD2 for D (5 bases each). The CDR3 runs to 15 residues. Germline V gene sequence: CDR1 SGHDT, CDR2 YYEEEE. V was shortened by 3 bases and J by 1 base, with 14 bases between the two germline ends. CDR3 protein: CASSSGPGLSYEQYF. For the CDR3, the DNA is TGTGCCAGCAGCTCAGGGCCGGGGCTGTCCTACGAGCAGTACTTC. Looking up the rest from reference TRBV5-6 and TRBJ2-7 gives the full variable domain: DAGVTQSPTHLIKTRGQQVTLRCSPKSGHDTVSWYQQALGQGPQFIFQYYEEEERQRGNFPDRFSGHQFPNYSSELNVNALLLGDSALYLCASSSGPGLSYEQYFGPGTRLTVT.

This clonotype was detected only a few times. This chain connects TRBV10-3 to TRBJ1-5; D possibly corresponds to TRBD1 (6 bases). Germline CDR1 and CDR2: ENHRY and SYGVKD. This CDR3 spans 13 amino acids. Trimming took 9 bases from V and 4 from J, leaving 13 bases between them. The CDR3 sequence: CAIRDTLNQPQHF. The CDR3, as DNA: TGTGCCATACGGGACACACTAAATCAGCCCCAGCATTTT.

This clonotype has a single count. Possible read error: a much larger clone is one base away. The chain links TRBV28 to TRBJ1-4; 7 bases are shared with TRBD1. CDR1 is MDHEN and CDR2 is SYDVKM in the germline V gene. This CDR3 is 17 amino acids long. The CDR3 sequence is CVSSPPTIGTVNEKLFF. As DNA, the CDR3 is TGTGTCAGCAGTCCCCCCACAATCGGGACAGTTAATGAAAAACTGTTTTTT.

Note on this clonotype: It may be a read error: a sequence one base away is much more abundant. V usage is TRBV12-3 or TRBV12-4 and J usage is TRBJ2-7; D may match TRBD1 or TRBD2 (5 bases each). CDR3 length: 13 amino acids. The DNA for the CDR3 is TGTGCCAGCAGCCGGGACGGGAACTACGAGCACTACTTC. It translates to CASSRDGNYEHYF.

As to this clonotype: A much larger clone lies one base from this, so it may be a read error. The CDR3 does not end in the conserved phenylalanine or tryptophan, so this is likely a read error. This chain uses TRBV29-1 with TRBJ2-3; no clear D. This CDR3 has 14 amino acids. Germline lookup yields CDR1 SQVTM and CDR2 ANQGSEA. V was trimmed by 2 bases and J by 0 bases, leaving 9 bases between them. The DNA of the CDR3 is TGCAGCGTTGAATACGTACTGAGCACAGATACGCAGTATTCT. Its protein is CSVEYVLSTDTQYS.

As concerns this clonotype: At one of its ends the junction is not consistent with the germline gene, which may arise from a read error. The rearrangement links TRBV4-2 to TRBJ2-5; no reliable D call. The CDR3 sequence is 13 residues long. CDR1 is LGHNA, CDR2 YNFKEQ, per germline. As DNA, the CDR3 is TGTGTCAGCAGCCAAGTCATTCAAGAGACCCAGTACTTC. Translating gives CVSSQVIQETQYF.

The CDR3 coding sequence is TGCGCCAGCAGCCAAGATTTTAGCAATTCGCTATGGGGCTACACCTTC. Translating gives CASSQDFSNSLWGYTF. The chain recombines TRBV4-3 with TRBJ1-2; no reliable D call. The length of the CDR3 is 16 residues. V lost 0 bases and J lost 8, with 19 bases in between. CDR1 is LGHNA and CDR2 is YSLEER in the germline V gene.

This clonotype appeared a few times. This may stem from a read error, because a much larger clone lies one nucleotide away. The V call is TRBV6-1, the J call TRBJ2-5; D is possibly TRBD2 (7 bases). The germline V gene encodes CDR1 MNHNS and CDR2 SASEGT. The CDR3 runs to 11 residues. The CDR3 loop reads CTSRGGETQYF. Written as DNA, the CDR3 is TGTACCAGCAGGGGAGGGGAGACCCAGTACTTC.

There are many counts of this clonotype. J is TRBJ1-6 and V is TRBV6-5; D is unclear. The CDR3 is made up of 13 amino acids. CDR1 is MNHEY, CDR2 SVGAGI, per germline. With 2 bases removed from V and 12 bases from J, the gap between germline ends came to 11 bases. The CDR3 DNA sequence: TGTGCCAGCAGTTACGGATCTAGAGGACCCCTCCACTTT. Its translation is CASSYGSRGPLHF.

CDR3 sequence reads: CAWSQTDTQYF. CDR3 coding DNA: TGTGCCTGGAGTCAAACAGATACGCAGTATTTT. V gene TRBV30 combines with J gene TRBJ2-3; D is uncertain. The CDR3 totals 11 residues. Per germline, CDR1 GTSNPN and CDR2 SVGIG (reference sequence). Trimming removed 2 bases from V and 3 bases from J, with 3 bases in between. Together with reference TRBV30 and TRBJ2-3, the CDR3 gives the full variable domain: SQTIHQWPATLVQPVGSPLSLECTVEGTSNPNLYWYRQAAGRGLQLLFYSVGIGQISSEVPQNLSASRPQDRQFILSSKKLLLSDSGFYLCAWSQTDTQYFGPGTRLTVL.

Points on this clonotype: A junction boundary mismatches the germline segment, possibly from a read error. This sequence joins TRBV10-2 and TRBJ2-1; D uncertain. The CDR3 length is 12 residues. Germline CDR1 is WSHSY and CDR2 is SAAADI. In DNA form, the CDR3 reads TGCACCAGCAGTGAAAGGCGTAATGAGCAGTTCTTC. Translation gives CTSSERRNEQFF.

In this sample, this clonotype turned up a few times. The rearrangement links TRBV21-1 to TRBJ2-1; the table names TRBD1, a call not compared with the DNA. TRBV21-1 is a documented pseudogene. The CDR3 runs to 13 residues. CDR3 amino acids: CASSKPGGNEQFF. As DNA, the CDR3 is TGTGCCAGCAGCAAGCCCGGGGGAAATGAGCAGTTCTTC.

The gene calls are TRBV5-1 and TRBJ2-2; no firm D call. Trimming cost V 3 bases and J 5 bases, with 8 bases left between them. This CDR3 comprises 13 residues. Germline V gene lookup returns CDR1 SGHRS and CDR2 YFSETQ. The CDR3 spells CASSSLETGELFF. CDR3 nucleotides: TGCGCCAGCAGCTCCCTAGAGACCGGGGAGCTGTTTTTT.

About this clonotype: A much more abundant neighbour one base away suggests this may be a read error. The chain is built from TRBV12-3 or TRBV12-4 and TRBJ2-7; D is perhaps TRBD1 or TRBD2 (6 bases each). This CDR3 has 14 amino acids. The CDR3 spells CASSFRGPTYGQYF. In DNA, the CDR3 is TGTGCCAGCAGTTTCCGGGGGCCGACCTACGGGCAGTACTTC.

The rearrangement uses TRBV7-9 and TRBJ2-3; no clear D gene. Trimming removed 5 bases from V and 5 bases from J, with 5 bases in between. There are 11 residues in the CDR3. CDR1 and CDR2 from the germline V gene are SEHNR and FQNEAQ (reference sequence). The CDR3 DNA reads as TGTGCCAGCAGCCCCCAAGATACGCAGTATTTT. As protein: CASSPQDTQYF.

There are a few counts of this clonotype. Written as DNA, the CDR3 is TGTGCCAGCAGCCGAGAAGGGGGCTCCTACAATGAGCAGTTCTTC. It specifies CASSREGGSYNEQFF. The J gene is TRBJ2-1, the V gene TRBV5-4, with D tentatively TRBD1 (6 bases). The V gene lost 4 bases and the J gene lost 0 bases, with 11 bases spanning the gap. Germline CDR1 SGHNT, CDR2 YYREEE (reference sequence). The CDR3 extends over 15 amino acids.

CDR3 sequence (DNA): TGTGCCAGCAGCTTCCACTACTTCACAGATACGCAGTATTTT. Protein product: CASSFHYFTDTQYF. The chain joins TRBV5-5 to TRBJ2-3; D gene ambiguous. Looked up from germline, CDR1 is SGHKS and CDR2 is YYEKEE (reference sequence). The V and J ends lost 2 bases and 2 bases respectively, with 9 bases between them. This CDR3 is 14 amino acids long. The variable domain in full, completed from reference TRBV5-5 and TRBJ2-3, reads DAGVTQSPTHLIKTRGQQVTLRCSPISGHKSVSWYQQVLGQGPQFIFQYYEKEERGRGNFPDRFSARQFPNYSSELNVNALLLGDSALYLCASSFHYFTDTQYFGPGTRLTVL.

The CDR3 reads CAGSEYRKNTEAFF. The CDR3 bases are TGTGCCGGTAGTGAGTACAGGAAAAACACTGAAGCTTTCTTT. The chain combines TRBV6-1 with TRBJ1-1, with a possible D match to TRBD1 (5 bases). This CDR3 is built from 14 residues. The V gene's germline CDR1 is MNHNS and CDR2 SASEGT. Trimming took 11 bases from V and 2 from J, leaving 18 bases between them.

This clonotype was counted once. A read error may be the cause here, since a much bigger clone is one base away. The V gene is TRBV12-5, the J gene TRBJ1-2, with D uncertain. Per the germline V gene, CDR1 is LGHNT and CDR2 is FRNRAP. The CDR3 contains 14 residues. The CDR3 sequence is CVSGLYSSVNGYTF. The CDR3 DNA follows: TGTGTTAGTGGTTTGTACTCCTCGGTGAATGGCTACACCTTC.

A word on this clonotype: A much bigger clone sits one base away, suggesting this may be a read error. The CDR3, as DNA: TGTGCCAGCAGTTACTTGACGGAGACCCAGTACTTC. Protein: CASSYLTETQYF. The chain recombines TRBV6-6 with TRBJ2-5; D is ambiguous. This CDR3 has 12 amino acids. V lost 1 base and J lost 5, with 5 bases in between. Germline CDR1 MNHNY, CDR2 SVGAGI (reference sequence).

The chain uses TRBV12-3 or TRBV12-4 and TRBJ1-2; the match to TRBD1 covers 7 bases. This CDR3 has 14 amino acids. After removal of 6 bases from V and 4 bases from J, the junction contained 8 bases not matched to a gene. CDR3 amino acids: CASSMTGLTYGYTF. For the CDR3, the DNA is TGTGCCAGCAGCATGACAGGGTTAACCTATGGCTACACCTTC.

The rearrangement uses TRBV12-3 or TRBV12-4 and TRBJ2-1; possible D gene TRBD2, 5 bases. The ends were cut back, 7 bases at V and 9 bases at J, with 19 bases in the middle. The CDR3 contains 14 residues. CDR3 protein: CASKLARGLFEQFF. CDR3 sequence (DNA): TGTGCCAGCAAGCTGGCGAGAGGGCTGTTTGAGCAGTTCTTC.

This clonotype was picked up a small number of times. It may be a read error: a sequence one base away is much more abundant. For the CDR3, the DNA is TGTACCAGCAGCCCCCGGGACAGTACCCTCTCTGGAAACACCATATATTTT. Protein: CTSSPRDSTLSGNTIYF. J is TRBJ1-3 and V is TRBV11-3; 7 nucleotides match TRBD1. The CDR3 totals 17 residues. Germline-derived CDR1 and CDR2 are SGHNT and YENEEA.

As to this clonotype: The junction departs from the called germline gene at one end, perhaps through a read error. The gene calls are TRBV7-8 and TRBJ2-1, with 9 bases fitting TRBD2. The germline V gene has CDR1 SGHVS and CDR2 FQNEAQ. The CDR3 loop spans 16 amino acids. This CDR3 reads CAGSHPLSGSANEQFF. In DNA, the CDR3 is TGTGCCGGCAGCCACCCCCTTAGCGGGAGCGCCAATGAGCAGTTCTTC.

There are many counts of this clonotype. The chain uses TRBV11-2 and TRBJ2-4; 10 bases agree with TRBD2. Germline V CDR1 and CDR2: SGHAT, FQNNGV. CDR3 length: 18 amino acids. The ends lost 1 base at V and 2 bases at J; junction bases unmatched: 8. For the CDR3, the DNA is TGTGCCAGCAGCTTAGGGAGGGCTAGCGGGAGAACCAAAAACATTCAGTACTTC. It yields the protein CASSLGRASGRTKNIQYF. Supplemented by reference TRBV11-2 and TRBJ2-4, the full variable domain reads EAGVAQSPRYKIIEKRQSVAFWCNPISGHATLYWYQQILGQGPKLLIQFQNNGVVDDSQLPKDRFSAERLKGVDSTLKIQPAKLEDSAVYLCASSLGRASGRTKNIQYFGAGTRLSVL.

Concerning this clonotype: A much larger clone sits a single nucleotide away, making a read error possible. DNA of the CDR3: TGCGCCAGCAGCCAAGGGGGGCTCTCTGAGCAGTTCTTC. Its translation is CASSQGGLSEQFF. The chain couples TRBV4-1 to TRBJ2-1; maybe TRBD1 (6 bases). Germline loops: CDR1 MGHRA, CDR2 YSYEKL. The V and J ends lost 1 base and 9 bases respectively, with 10 bases between them. CDR3 length: 13 amino acids.